This T cell receptor delta chain is from a study of Vδ1+ human thymocytes. The study's findings and limits: In the thymus, TRG and TRD repertoires looked highly polyclonal with Gaussian CDR3 lengths.

The sorted cells were CD3+ Vdelta1+ Vdelta2- thymocytes from alphabeta-depleted thymus. Worth noting for this clone: The antigen remains unidentified.

The germline CDR1 and CDR2 sequences are TSWWSYY and QGS. J gave up 0 bases and V 1 base, and 12 bases lay outside the gene matches. This CDR3 is built from 20 residues. Extracted RNA was reverse transcribed into cDNA. CDR3 amplicons came from multiplex PCR with pooled V-gene forward and constant-region reverse primers. TCRdb re-analyzed the multiplex PCR reads via CATT. The table lists 23,000 or so delta-chain clones, under 8% of them singletons. The chain employs TRDV1 and TRDJ1, with 12 bases aligning to TRDD3. The sample consisted of Vdelta1+ gamma-delta thymocytes from the thymus. As to subset: FACS-sorted CD3+ TCRalphabeta- TCRVdelta1+ TCRVdelta2- thymocytes. The source of this sequence is a girl less than two years old who had congenital heart surgery. The CDR3 coding sequence is TGTGCTCTTGGGGAACCCGAGGGGTACTGGGGGATACAGGACACCGATAAACTCATCTTT. Amino acids: CALGEPEGYWGIQDTDKLIF.